This T cell receptor (beta chain) is drawn from a study of metastatic and nonmetastatic thyroid tumors. In the study overall: Malignant thyroid and benign thyroid patients provided blood and tumor or nodule tissue whose repertoires were compared.

Notes on the study in general: In both blood and tumor samples, TCR beta diversity was reported significantly higher for malignant than benign nodules.

There were no patients who had received any treatment before thyroid surgery. A word on this clone: The antigen is unknown.

Germline V gene sequence: CDR1 MNHEY, CDR2 SVGEGT. J lost 2 bases, V lost 10 bases, and 20 bases had no gene match. This CDR3 is built from 17 residues. Using MiXCR, TCRdb reanalyzed the PCR reads. Of more than 15,000 clones listed, roughly 26% were seen once; the top ten hold roughly 20%. This clonotype originated in a female donor with papillary thyroid cancer or a benign thyroid nodule (not recorded which). Some clones in this sample may be carry-over from other donors' samples. Sequenced sample: tumor tissue. This rearrangement joins TRBV6-2 or TRBV6-3 to TRBJ2-7; 7 bases are shared with TRBD2. The CDR3 coding sequence is TGTGCCATCATCAACCTCCTACTCGCGGGGGTTCCCTACGAGCAGTACTTC. This codes for CAIINLLLAGVPYEQYF.